This TCR beta chain appears in the sequencing data of a study of blood T cell repertoires in COVID-19. In the study overall: The United States, Italy and Spain were the sources of the acute and convalescent COVID-19 samples. Sources were T cells, B-cell-depleted T cells, or PBMCs; the material itself was cDNA or gDNA.

Trimming cost V 4 bases and J 7 bases, with 11 bases left between them. The CDR3 length is 13 residues. Germline V lookup: CDR1 SGHDN, CDR2 FVKESK. The authors' processing: Reference gene primer amplification in the assay estimated nucleated cell counts. Repertoires were generated with immunoSEQ multiplex PCR, while TCRdb's copy carries only in-frame clones and drops some. D and trimming were read from the DNA, whereas the V and J calls and clone size are those reported in that table. The sample consists of under 250,000 clones, approximately 86% of them appearing once. The specimen was peripheral blood. The chain carries TRBV14 and TRBJ1-3; possible D gene TRBD1, 6 bases. This receptor was identified in a woman between 65 and 79 years old with active or convalescent COVID-19. The CDR3 DNA is TGTGCCAGCAGCCTTCAGGGGAGCAACACCATATATTTT. Translation gives CASSLQGSNTIYF.